This T cell receptor beta chain was observed in a study of glioma-infiltrating T cells. Overall study findings and caveats: Above-expected tissue-blood divergence occurred in all gliomas, most in low-grade ones.

To note about this clonotype: Its target is unknown. One junction end disagrees with the germline gene, perhaps due to a read error.

Amplification of TCR alpha and beta CDR3 regions from RNA used iRepertoire nested multiplex PCR. One-step reverse transcription and amplification started from approximately 100-400 ng of tissue mRNA or PBMC total RNA. TCRdb re-derived calls from the multiplex PCR reads in MiXCR, one entry per CDR3 protein. The sample has 150,000 to 200,000 distinct CDR3 sequences, around 40% seen once. This CDR3 region has 15 residues. CDR1 and CDR2 (germline): DFQATT, SNEGSKA (reference sequence). This sequence originates from a human donor with low-grade glioma or glioblastoma, undergoing nonglioma brain surgery, or in good health (not recorded which). The sample consisted of glioma tissue, nonneoplastic brain tissue, or PBMCs (not recorded which). J is TRBJ2-3 and V is TRBV20-1; D gene uncertain. CDR3 nucleotides: TGCAGTGCTAGAATTTCTATCGCGGCTTACAATGAGCAGTTCTTT. This codes for CSARISIAAYNEQFF.